The sequence of this T cell receptor beta chain was determined in a study of OX40 agonist ivuxolimab in advanced cancers. At the level of the study: Participants averaged approximately 65 years of age (range roughly 23 to 80) and were roughly 83% male. Study results and caveats: Clonal expansion was seen in CD4+ and CD8+ blood T cells by week 6 at 0.1 to 3.0 mg/kg.

Concerning this clone: Its target is unknown.

Germline-derived CDR1 and CDR2 are GTSNPN and SVGIG (reference sequence). The CDR3 is 13 amino acids. The junction had 3 bases not matched to a gene; V was cut back by 4 bases and J by 2 bases. TCRdb's table, derived via immunoSEQ multiplex PCR, lists solely in-frame clones and lacks some. The data contain tens of thousands of clones, around nine tenths of them singletons. The chain employs TRBV30 and TRBJ1-1; TRBD1 agrees at 8 bases. This TCR was recovered from an adult with an advanced solid tumor such as melanoma, head and neck, liver or kidney cancer. This material consisted of CD4+ or CD8+ T cells sorted from blood, taken in a trial of the OX40 agonist ivuxolimab. CDR3 amino acids: CAWKGQANTEAFF. CDR3 in DNA: TGTGCCTGGAAGGGACAGGCCAACACTGAAGCTTTCTTT. The complete variable domain, with remaining parts taken from reference TRBV30 and TRBJ1-1, reads SQTIHQWPATLVQPVGSPLSLECTVEGTSNPNLYWYRQAAGRGLQLLFYSVGIGQISSEVPQNLSASRPQDRQFILSSKKLLLSDSGFYLCAWKGQANTEAFFGQGTRLTVV.